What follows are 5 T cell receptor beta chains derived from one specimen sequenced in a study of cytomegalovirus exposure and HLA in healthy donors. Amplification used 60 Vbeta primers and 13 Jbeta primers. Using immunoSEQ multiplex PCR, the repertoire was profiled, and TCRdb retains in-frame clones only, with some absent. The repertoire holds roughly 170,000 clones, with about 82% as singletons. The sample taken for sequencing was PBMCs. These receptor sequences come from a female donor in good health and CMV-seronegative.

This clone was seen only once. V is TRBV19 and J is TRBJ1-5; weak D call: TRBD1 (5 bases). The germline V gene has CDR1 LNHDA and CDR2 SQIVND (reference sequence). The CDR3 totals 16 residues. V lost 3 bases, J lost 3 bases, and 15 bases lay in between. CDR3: CASSILTGTSNQPQHF. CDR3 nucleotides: TGTGCCAGTAGTATCCTCACAGGAACCTCCAATCAGCCCCAGCATTTT.

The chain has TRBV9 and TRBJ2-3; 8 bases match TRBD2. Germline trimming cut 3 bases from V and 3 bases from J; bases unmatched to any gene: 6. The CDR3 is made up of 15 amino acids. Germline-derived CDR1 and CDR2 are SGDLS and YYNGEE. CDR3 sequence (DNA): TGTGCCAGCAGCGCCTCCGAGCGGGAGACAGATACGCAGTATTTT. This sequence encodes CASSASERETDTQYF. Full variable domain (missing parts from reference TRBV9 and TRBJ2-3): DSGVTQTPKHLITATGQRVTLRCSPRSGDLSVYWYQQSLDQGLQFLIQYYNGEERAKGNILERFSAQQFPDLHSELNLSSLELGDSALYFCASSASERETDTQYFGPGTRLTVL.

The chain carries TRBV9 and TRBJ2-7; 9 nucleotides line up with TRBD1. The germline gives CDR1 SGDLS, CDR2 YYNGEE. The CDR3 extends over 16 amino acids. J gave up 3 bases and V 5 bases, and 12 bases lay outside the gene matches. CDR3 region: CASSLGRDRDLYEQYF. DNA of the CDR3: TGTGCCAGCAGTCTGGGGAGGGACAGGGATCTCTACGAGCAGTACTTC.

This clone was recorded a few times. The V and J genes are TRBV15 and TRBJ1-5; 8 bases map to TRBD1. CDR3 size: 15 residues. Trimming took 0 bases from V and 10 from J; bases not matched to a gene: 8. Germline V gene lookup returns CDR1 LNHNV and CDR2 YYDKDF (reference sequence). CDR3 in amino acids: CATSREGQGARPQHF. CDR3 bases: TGTGCCACCAGCAGAGAAGGGCAGGGGGCACGACCCCAGCATTTT. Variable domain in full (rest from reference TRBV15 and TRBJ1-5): DAMVIQNPRYQVTQFGKPVTLSCSQTLNHNVMYWYQQKSSQAPKLLFHYYDKDFNNEADTPDNFQSRRPNTSFCFLDIRSPGLGDTAMYLCATSREGQGARPQHFGDGTRLSIL.

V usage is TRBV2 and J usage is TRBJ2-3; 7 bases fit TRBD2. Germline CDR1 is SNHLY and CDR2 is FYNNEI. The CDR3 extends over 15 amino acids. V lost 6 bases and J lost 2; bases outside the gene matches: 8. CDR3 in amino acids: CASRLLTSITDTQYF. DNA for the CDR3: TGTGCCAGCAGGCTACTGACTAGCATCACAGATACGCAGTATTTT.